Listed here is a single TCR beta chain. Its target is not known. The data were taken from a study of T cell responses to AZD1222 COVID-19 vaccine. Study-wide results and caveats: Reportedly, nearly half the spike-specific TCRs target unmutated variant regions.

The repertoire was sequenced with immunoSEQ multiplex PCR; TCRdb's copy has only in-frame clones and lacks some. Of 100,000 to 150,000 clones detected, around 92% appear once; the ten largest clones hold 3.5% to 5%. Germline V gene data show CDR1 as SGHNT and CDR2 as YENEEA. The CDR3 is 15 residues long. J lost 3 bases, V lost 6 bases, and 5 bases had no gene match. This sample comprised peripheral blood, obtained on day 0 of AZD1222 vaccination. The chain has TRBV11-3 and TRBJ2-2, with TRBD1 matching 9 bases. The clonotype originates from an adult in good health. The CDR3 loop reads CASSSRDRDTGELFF. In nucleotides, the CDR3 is TGTGCCAGCAGTTCCCGGGACAGGGACACCGGGGAGCTGTTTTTT.